The rows below give T cell receptor beta chains drawn from one sample of a study of beta chain features in type 1 diabetes. Sequencing was performed with immunoSEQ multiplex PCR; in TCRdb, only in-frame clones are kept and a portion is missing. The sample has 620,000 or so clones; 15% to 18% are singletons. Sample: naive CD4+ T cells from blood. The receptor set was obtained from a man aged 18 to 35 in good health. The conserved cysteine and the conserved F or W are not part of the CDR3 here. Each record gives: CDR3 protein, V gene, J gene.

CDR3aa: ASSLAQGTGRAYNEQF
v_gene: TRBV7-9
j_gene: TRBJ2-1

CDR3aa: ASSPPGGVYEQY
v_gene: TRBV18
j_gene: TRBJ2-7

CDR3aa: ASSPWAATNYGYT
v_gene: TRBV6-6
j_gene: TRBJ1-2

CDR3aa: ASSQDGTGNQPQH
v_gene: TRBV4-1
j_gene: TRBJ1-5

CDR3aa: ASSLTHTEAF
v_gene: TRBV7-9
j_gene: TRBJ1-1

CDR3aa: ASSLGASEQY
v_gene: TRBV7-9
j_gene: TRBJ2-7

CDR3aa: ASSQDRRNTEAF
v_gene: TRBV4-2
j_gene: TRBJ1-1

CDR3aa: ASSVRQGSGNTIY
v_gene: TRBV9
j_gene: TRBJ1-3

CDR3aa: ASSLAGTGGRRTEAF
v_gene: TRBV5-1
j_gene: TRBJ1-1

CDR3aa: ASSYPGQGNEQY
v_gene: TRBV4-1
j_gene: TRBJ2-7

CDR3aa: ASSDGATGSGTQY
v_gene: TRBV6-1
j_gene: TRBJ2-3

CDR3aa: ASSQVSGFTEAF
v_gene: TRBV14
j_gene: TRBJ1-1

CDR3aa: ASSFTRGEAF
v_gene: TRBV7-9
j_gene: TRBJ1-1

CDR3aa: ASSDQGSGTEAF
v_gene: TRBV6-4
j_gene: TRBJ1-1

CDR3aa: ASSQVGASGTGELF
v_gene: TRBV4-2
j_gene: TRBJ2-2

CDR3aa: ASSQDMGGVYEQY
v_gene: TRBV4-2
j_gene: TRBJ2-7

CDR3aa: AIRPSGGEQY
v_gene: TRBV10-3
j_gene: TRBJ2-7

CDR3aa: ASSLSPGQPQH
v_gene: TRBV28
j_gene: TRBJ1-5

CDR3aa: ASSLSRLADYNEQF
v_gene: TRBV27
j_gene: TRBJ2-1

CDR3aa: ASNLDRYEQY
v_gene: TRBV2
j_gene: TRBJ2-7